The 24 T cell receptor beta chains given below trace back to one sample, sequenced in a study of T cell repertoires in cytomegalovirus infection. MiXCR, run by TCRdb on the reads, gives a single entry per CDR3 protein. This table holds some 400,000 distinct CDR3 sequences, about 33% found once. Sequences were obtained from PBMCs. Receptors originate from a human donor in good health (CMV status not recorded). Some clones in this sample may be carry-over from other donors' samples.

The chain recombines TRBV12-3 or TRBV12-4 with TRBJ2-4, with D maybe TRBD1 (6 bases). The length of the CDR3 is 14 residues. Trimming took off 7 bases at V and 14 bases at J, with 24 bases between the two ends. CDR3 in amino acids: CASNPHQTDRPKYF. The CDR3 region has the DNA TGTGCCAGCAACCCCCATCAAACCGACAGGCCTAAGTACTTC.

The chain joins TRBV12-3 or TRBV12-4 to TRBJ1-2; tentative D call: TRBD1 (5 bases). V was clipped by 4 bases and J by 3 bases, with 15 bases between them. This CDR3 has 15 residues. CDR3: CASSYLRDFYYGYTF. The DNA of the CDR3 is TGTGCCAGCAGTTATCTCCGGGACTTCTACTATGGCTACACCTTC.

Concerning this clonotype: The junction does not match germline at one end; this may be a read error. The rearrangement links TRBV20-1 to TRBJ1-5; no clear D. The CDR3 consists of 15 residues. The germline gives CDR1 DFQATT, CDR2 SNEGSKA (reference sequence). This CDR3 reads CSARDDRVSHQPQHF. The CDR3 nucleotides are TGCAGTGCTAGAGATGATCGGGTTAGCCATCAGCCCCAGCATTTT.

V is TRBV19 and J is TRBJ1-2, with D unclear. Germline loops: CDR1 LNHDA, CDR2 SQIVND (reference sequence). Trimming took 5 bases from V and 5 from J, leaving 15 bases between them. The length of the CDR3 is 14 residues. CDR3 sequence: CASSSPRREYGYTF. The CDR3 nucleotides are TGTGCCAGTAGTTCCCCCCGGAGGGAGTATGGCTACACCTTC. The full variable domain, its missing parts supplied by reference TRBV19 and TRBJ1-2, is DGGITQSPKYLFRKEGQNVTLSCEQNLNHDAMYWYRQDPGQGLRLIYYSQIVNDFQKGDIAEGYSVSREKKESFPLTVTSAQKNPTAFYLCASSSPRREYGYTFGSGTRLTVV.

On this clonotype itself: At one end the junction does not follow the germline gene, possibly because of a read error. This rearrangement joins TRBV6-5 to TRBJ2-7; TRBD2 aligns across 9 bases. In germline, CDR1 is MNHEY, CDR2 SVGAGI. CDR3 length: 15 residues. CDR3 in DNA: TGTGCCCGCAGCCCGACCTTAGCGGGGGCCTACGAGCAGTACTTC. The encoded protein is CARSPTLAGAYEQYF.

The CDR3 coding sequence is TGTGCCAGCAGTGGACTAGAAAGGGCAGATACGCAGTATTTT. This gives the protein CASSGLERADTQYF. The V call is TRBV27, the J call TRBJ2-3; 7 bases agree with TRBD2. Unmatched junction bases numbered 6, after V lost 5 bases and J lost 4 bases. Germline assignment: CDR1 MNHEY and CDR2 SMNVEV (reference sequence). The CDR3 is 14 amino acids.

The V and J genes are TRBV2 and TRBJ2-7, with D perhaps TRBD1 (5 bases). Germline V gives CDR1 SNHLY, CDR2 FYNNEI. With 0 bases removed from V and 0 bases from J, the gap between germline ends came to 12 bases. The CDR3 runs to 16 residues. Written as DNA, the CDR3 is TGTGCCAGCAGTGAAGCGCTAACCAGGGTCTCCTACGAGCAGTACTTC. Translating gives CASSEALTRVSYEQYF.

Ten or more counts support this clonotype. The chain combines TRBV12-3 or TRBV12-4 with TRBJ1-1; D unclear. Trimming left V 1 base short and J 1 base short, with 10 bases between. This CDR3 is 15 amino acids long. CDR3: CASSLVSPANTEAFF. The CDR3 DNA reads TGTGCCAGCAGTTTAGTGAGCCCCGCGAACACTGAAGCTTTCTTT.

The chain is built from TRBV6-1 and TRBJ1-3; 7 bases are shared with TRBD1. The trim removed 6 bases at V and 0 bases at J, leaving 14 bases unmatched. This CDR3 is 18 amino acids long. CDR1 is MNHNS and CDR2 is SASEGT in the germline V gene. CDR3 sequence reads: CASSGTDSTGRSGNTIYF. CDR3 nucleotide sequence: TGTGCCAGCAGCGGGACAGATTCCACAGGGCGCTCTGGAAACACCATATATTTT.

The sample holds one count of this clonotype. The chain combines TRBV20-1 with TRBJ1-6, with 7 nucleotides matching TRBD1. The germline CDR1 and CDR2 sequences are DFQATT and SNEGSKA (reference sequence). This CDR3 region has 18 residues. V trimming: 0 bases; J trimming: 10 bases; junction bases outside the gene matches: 18. This chain's CDR3 is CSARDRGGSQGPWSPLHF. The CDR3 DNA is TGCAGTGCTAGAGATCGGGGGGGCTCACAGGGGCCATGGTCACCCCTCCACTTT.

In its sample, this clonotype was seen a few times. The chain recombines TRBV12-3 or TRBV12-4 with TRBJ2-1, with D perhaps assigned TRBD1 or TRBD2 (5 bases each). This CDR3 spans 13 amino acids. V was trimmed by 6 bases and J by 11 bases, leaving 17 bases between them. The CDR3 loop reads CASSSGTVEQQFF. The CDR3 DNA sequence: TGTGCCAGCAGCTCTGGGACGGTTGAACAGCAGTTCTTC.

This clonotype has a handful of counts. The chain joins TRBV11-3 to TRBJ2-1, with D unclear. Trimming removed 4 bases at V and 4 bases at J, with 14 bases between. This CDR3 spans 15 amino acids. CDR1 and CDR2 from the germline V gene are SGHNT and YENEEA. CDR3: CASSSGPPGYNEQFF. The CDR3 region has the DNA TGTGCCAGCAGCTCTGGCCCCCCCGGGTACAATGAGCAGTTCTTC.

This clonotype was detected many times. V is TRBV7-2 and J is TRBJ1-3, with D perhaps matching TRBD1 (6 bases). Trimming stripped 3 bases from V and 2 bases from J, with 17 bases between. The CDR3 runs 17 residues. In germline, CDR1 is SGHTA, CDR2 FQGNSA. Here the CDR3 DNA reads TGTGCCAGCAGCTTCCCGCCAACAGGGAGAACTGGAAACACCATATATTTT. The encoded protein is CASSFPPTGRTGNTIYF.

This clonotype was seen many times. V gene TRBV6-1 combines with J gene TRBJ1-2; the D is unclear. CDR3 size: 11 residues. V was shortened by 6 bases and J by 8 bases, with 10 bases between the two germline ends. Germline assignment: CDR1 MNHNS and CDR2 SASEGT. The CDR3 sequence: CASRIGEGYTF. The CDR3 DNA sequence: TGTGCCAGCAGGATCGGGGAGGGCTACACCTTC.

This clonotype was counted between two and nine times. This chain's CDR3 is CASSFGNIQYF. In nucleotides, the CDR3 is TGTGCCAGCAGTTTCGGAAACATTCAGTACTTC. J is TRBJ2-4 and V is TRBV27, with D hard to call. The germline V gene has CDR1 MNHEY and CDR2 SMNVEV (reference sequence). The length of the CDR3 is 11 residues. The ends were cut back, 3 bases at V and 6 bases at J, with 3 bases in the middle.

The rearrangement joins TRBV20-1 to TRBJ1-2; perhaps TRBD1 as D (5 bases). V lost 1 base and J lost 8, with 17 bases in between. This CDR3 has 14 residues. Germline V gene sequence: CDR1 DFQATT, CDR2 SNEGSKA (reference sequence). CDR3 sequence reads: CSARVAKQVYGYTF. The CDR3 nucleotides read TGCAGTGCTAGAGTTGCAAAACAGGTCTACGGCTACACCTTC.

This clonotype was observed a single time. The chain combines TRBV11-2 with TRBJ2-3; 9 positions agree with TRBD2. CDR3 length: 17 residues. Germline V gene sequence: CDR1 SGHAT, CDR2 FQNNGV. V shed 3 bases, J shed 2 bases, and the junction held 9 bases outside the gene matches. The CDR3 region is CASSLVAGVRTTDTQYF. CDR3 DNA: TGTGCCAGCAGCTTGGTAGCGGGGGTTCGAACCACAGATACGCAGTATTTT. Looking up the rest from reference TRBV11-2 and TRBJ2-3 gives the full variable domain: EAGVAQSPRYKIIEKRQSVAFWCNPISGHATLYWYQQILGQGPKLLIQFQNNGVVDDSQLPKDRFSAERLKGVDSTLKIQPAKLEDSAVYLCASSLVAGVRTTDTQYFGPGTRLTVL.

Only a few counts were recorded for this clonotype. The chain employs TRBV20-1 and TRBJ1-2, with D possibly matching TRBD1 (5 bases). This CDR3 contains 15 residues. Germline assignment: CDR1 DFQATT and CDR2 SNEGSKA (reference sequence). V dropped 4 bases and J dropped 3 bases, with 18 bases sitting between them. CDR3 sequence reads: CSATVAGGGDYGYTF. The CDR3, as DNA: TGCAGTGCTACTGTCGCTGGGGGAGGAGACTATGGCTACACCTTC.

To note about this clonotype: Lacking the conserved final phenylalanine or tryptophan, this CDR3 likely reflects a read error. The chain joins TRBV7-2 to TRBJ1-5; D ambiguous. CDR1 and CDR2 (germline): SGHTA, FQGNSA. The CDR3 length is 14 residues. Between the trimmed V and J ends, which lost 2 bases and 4 bases, there was a span of 9 bases. CDR3 coding DNA: TGTGCCAGCAGCTTACCGGGGAGAAATCAGCCCCAGCATGTT. Translation: CASSLPGRNQPQHV.

In this sample, this clonotype turned up many times. The chain combines TRBV12-3 or TRBV12-4 with TRBJ2-7; no reliable D call. The V end lost 1 base, the J end lost 3 bases, and 10 bases lay between the germline ends. CDR3 length: 14 amino acids. As DNA, the CDR3 is TGTGCCAGCAGTTTAGATCCTCCGGGCTACGAGCAGTACTTC. It is translated as CASSLDPPGYEQYF.

A remark on this clonotype: As the CDR3 is not closed by the conserved phenylalanine or tryptophan, this likely results from a read error. This rearrangement joins TRBV10-2 to TRBJ1-1; 7 positions match TRBD1. Germline V gene sequence: CDR1 WSHSY, CDR2 SAAADI. The CDR3 has 16 residues. V was clipped by 2 bases and J by 5 bases; unmatched bases: 11. CDR3 sequence reads: CASSEAMTGRPTEAFL. CDR3 DNA sequence: TGCGCCAGCAGTGAGGCAATGACAGGGAGGCCGACTGAAGCTTTCTTG.

The chain couples TRBV28 to TRBJ1-5; perhaps TRBD1 as D (6 bases). This CDR3 region has 13 residues. Trimming took off 8 bases at V and 5 bases at J, with 13 bases between the two ends. The germline gives CDR1 MDHEN, CDR2 SYDVKM. The CDR3, as DNA: TGTGCCAGCCAGGACAGATTCGATCAGCCCCAGCATTTT. Translating gives CASQDRFDQPQHF.

This clonotype was seen ten or more times. The chain is built from TRBV7-2 and TRBJ2-1; D is uncertain. The CDR3 contains 15 residues. Germline CDR1 and CDR2: SGHTA and FQGNSA. V lost 3 bases to trimming and J lost 4 bases, with 13 bases between them. This CDR3 is CASSFSKSPYNEQFF. The CDR3 coding sequence is TGTGCCAGCAGCTTTTCAAAGTCCCCATACAATGAGCAGTTCTTC.

This clonotype was seen many times. The CDR3 region has the DNA TGTGCCAGCAGCTTAGGAGTTGGAGTTGGGGGGTTCTTC. This codes for CASSLGVGVGGFF. The chain links TRBV7-2 to TRBJ2-1; D possibly matches TRBD1 or TRBD2 (5 bases each). The CDR3 runs to 13 residues. CDR1 SGHTA and CDR2 FQGNSA come from the germline V gene. V dropped 1 base and J dropped 15 bases, with 16 bases sitting between them.